This T cell receptor (beta chain) was sequenced for a study of blood T cells in healthy people across ages. Ranging in age from about 6 to 95, the donors were healthy Caucasian individuals from Russia. Every donor gave 7.5 to 10 milliliters of peripheral blood. Researchers isolated at least 6 million PBMCs per sample. Extractions gave at least 6 micrograms of total RNA per sample. Alongside a J-beta primer mix, a sample-barcoded 5' primer served in a second PCR lasting about 7 to 11 cycles. TCRdb itself ran the 5' RACE reads through MiXCR, one entry per CDR3 protein. The data show around 1,500,000 distinct CDR3 sequences, approximately 38% seen once. V dropped 0 bases and J dropped 4 bases, with 9 bases sitting between them. The V gene's germline CDR1 is ENHRY and CDR2 SYGVKD. This CDR3 is 14 amino acids long.

The sample taken for sequencing was blood. The chain uses TRBV10-3 and TRBJ1-2; no definite D call. The sequence was collected from a woman between 18 and 29 years old in good health. The CDR3 reads CAISESEPAYGYTF. CDR3 in DNA: TGTGCCATCAGTGAGTCTGAGCCAGCCTATGGCTACACCTTC.